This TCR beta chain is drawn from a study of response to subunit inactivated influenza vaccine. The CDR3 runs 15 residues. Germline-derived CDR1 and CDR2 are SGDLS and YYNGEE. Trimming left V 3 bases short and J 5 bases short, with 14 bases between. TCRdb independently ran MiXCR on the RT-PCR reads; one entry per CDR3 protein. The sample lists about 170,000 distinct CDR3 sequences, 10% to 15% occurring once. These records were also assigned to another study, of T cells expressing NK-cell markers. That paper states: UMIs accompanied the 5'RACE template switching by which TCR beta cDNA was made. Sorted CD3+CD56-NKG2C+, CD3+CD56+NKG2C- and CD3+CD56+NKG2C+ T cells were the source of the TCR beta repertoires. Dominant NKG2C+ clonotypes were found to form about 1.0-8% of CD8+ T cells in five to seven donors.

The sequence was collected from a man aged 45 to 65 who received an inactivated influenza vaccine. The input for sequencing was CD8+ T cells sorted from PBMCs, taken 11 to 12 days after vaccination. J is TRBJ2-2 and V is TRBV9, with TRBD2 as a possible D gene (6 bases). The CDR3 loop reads CASSAGAMLTGELFF. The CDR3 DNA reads TGTGCCAGCAGCGCGGGAGCGATGTTAACCGGGGAGCTGTTTTTT.